The 7 T cell receptor beta chains listed next were all sequenced from one sample in a study of blood T cell repertoires in COVID-19. The table came from immunoSEQ multiplex PCR; TCRdb's copy has only in-frame clones and leaves some out. The sample shows 200,000 to 250,000 clones, 82% of them seen only once. Sequences were obtained from peripheral blood. The receptors originated from a woman aged 80 or over with COVID-19, enrolled during active disease.

V is TRBV7-3 and J is TRBJ1-5; D remains ambiguous. The CDR3 length is 17 residues. Germline lookup yields CDR1 SGHTA and CDR2 FQGTGA. V was pared by 0 bases and J by 0 bases, with 12 bases between. CDR3 nucleotides: TGTGCCAGCAGCTTAACGTGGTACAGAATTAGCAATCAGCCCCAGCATTTT. Its translation: CASSLTWYRISNQPQHF.

The V gene is TRBV30, the J gene TRBJ1-3, with TRBD1 matching over 7 bases. V lost 6 bases to trimming and J lost 0 bases; unmatched junction nucleotides: 8. The germline gives CDR1 GTSNPN, CDR2 SVGIG (reference sequence). The CDR3 sequence is 15 residues long. In nucleotides, the CDR3 is TGTGCCTGCCGGGACAGACAGCTCTCTGGAAACACCATATATTTT. Protein product: CACRDRQLSGNTIYF.

The rearrangement links TRBV6-5 to TRBJ2-4; 9 nucleotides agree with TRBD1. V was pared by 0 bases and J by 9 bases, with 6 bases of the junction left unmatched. CDR3 length equals 15 residues. Germline V gives CDR1 MNHEY, CDR2 SVGAGI. The CDR3 DNA reads TGTGCCAGCAGTTACTCTGGGACAGGGTTGGCCATTCAGTACTTC. Protein product: CASSYSGTGLAIQYF.

Concerning this clone itself: The same CDR3 is also encoded by other DNA sequences in this sample. The chain couples TRBV6-5 to TRBJ2-6; tentative D call: TRBD2 (5 bases). V lost 2 bases, J lost 1 base, and 6 bases lay in between. The germline CDR1 and CDR2 sequences are MNHEY and SVGAGI. This CDR3 comprises 15 residues. In DNA form, the CDR3 reads TGTGCCAGCAGTTACGGCGGGTCTGGGGCCAACGTCCTGACTTTC. Translation: CASSYGGSGANVLTF.

The chain combines TRBV5-1 with TRBJ1-4, with D unclear. V was cut by 0 bases and J by 12 bases, with 12 bases left in between. The germline gives CDR1 SGHRS, CDR2 YFSETQ. The CDR3 is 13 amino acids. The CDR3: CASSLVAGGELFF. CDR3 bases: TGCGCCAGCAGCTTGGTCGCGGGTGGGGAACTGTTTTTT. Full variable domain (outside the CDR3, taken from reference TRBV5-1 and TRBJ1-4): KAGVTQTPRYLIKTRGQQVTLSCSPISGHRSVSWYQQTPGQGLQFLFEYFSETQRNKGNFPGRFSGRQFSNSRSEMNVSTLELGDSALYLCASSLVAGGELFFGSGTQLSVL.

The V call is TRBV4-2, the J call TRBJ1-2, with D hard to call. This CDR3 is 18 amino acids long. Germline CDR1 LGHNA, CDR2 YNFKEQ. Deletions cut 1 base from V and 6 bases from J, with 24 bases between. DNA for the CDR3: TGTGCCAGCAGCCAAGTCCCCGAACGAACCCCTACTAAGGATGGCTACACCTTC. Amino acids: CASSQVPERTPTKDGYTF.

In its sample, this clone was seen once. The V gene is TRBV6-4, the J gene TRBJ1-1; unclear D gene. V lost 10 bases and J 11 bases, leaving 11 bases between the germline ends. Germline assignment: CDR1 MRHNA and CDR2 SNTAGT. The CDR3 sequence is 9 residues long. This CDR3 is CAIVPGAFF. CDR3 DNA sequence: TGTGCCATCGTACCGGGGGCTTTCTTT.